This T cell receptor (beta chain) was identified in a study of blood T cells in healthy people across ages. Regarding this clonotype: The antigen is undetermined.

Between the trimmed V and J ends, which lost 7 bases and 2 bases, there was a span of 14 bases. The CDR3 length is 14 residues. Germline V gene lookup returns CDR1 SNHLY and CDR2 FYNNEI. Findings and caveats of the study: A greater number of naive CD4+ cells and higher diversity distinguished long-lived donors from aged donors.

A second 7 to 11 cycle PCR used barcoded and J-beta primers. TCRdb reprocessed the 5' RACE reads with MiXCR, giving one entry per CDR3 protein. Of 700,000 to 950,000 distinct CDR3 sequences listed, 58% are singletons. This receptor was identified in a man aged 30-40 years in good health. Specimen: blood. This chain connects TRBV2 to TRBJ1-2; no clear D gene. CDR3 DNA sequence: TGTGCCAGCAACAACAGAGATTCGAACTATGGCTACACCTTC. Its translation is CASNNRDSNYGYTF.